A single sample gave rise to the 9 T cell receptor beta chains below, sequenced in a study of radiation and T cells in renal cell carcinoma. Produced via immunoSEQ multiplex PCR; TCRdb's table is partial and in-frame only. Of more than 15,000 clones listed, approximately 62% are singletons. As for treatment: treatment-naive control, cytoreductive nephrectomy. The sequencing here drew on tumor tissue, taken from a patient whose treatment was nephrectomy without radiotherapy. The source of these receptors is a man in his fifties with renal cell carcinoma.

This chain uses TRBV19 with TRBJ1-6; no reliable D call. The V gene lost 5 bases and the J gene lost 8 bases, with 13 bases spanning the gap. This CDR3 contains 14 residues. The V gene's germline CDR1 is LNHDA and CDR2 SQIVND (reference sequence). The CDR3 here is CASSLRTGDSPLHF. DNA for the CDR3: TGTGCCAGTAGTCTCCGGACGGGAGATTCACCCCTCCACTTT.

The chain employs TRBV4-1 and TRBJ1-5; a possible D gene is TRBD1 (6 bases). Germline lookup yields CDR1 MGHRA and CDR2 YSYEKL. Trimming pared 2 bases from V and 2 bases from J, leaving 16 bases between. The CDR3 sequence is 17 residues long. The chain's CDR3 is CASSQTTTGFGNQPQHF. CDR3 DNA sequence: TGCGCCAGCAGCCAAACAACCACAGGGTTTGGCAATCAGCCCCAGCATTTT.

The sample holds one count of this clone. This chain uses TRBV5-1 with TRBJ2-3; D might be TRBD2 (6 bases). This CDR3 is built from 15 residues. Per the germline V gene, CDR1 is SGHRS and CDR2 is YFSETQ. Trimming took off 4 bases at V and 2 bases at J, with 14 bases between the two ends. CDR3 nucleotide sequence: TGCGCCAGCAGCATGGGGGGTAATCCCACAGATACGCAGTATTTT. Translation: CASSMGGNPTDTQYF.

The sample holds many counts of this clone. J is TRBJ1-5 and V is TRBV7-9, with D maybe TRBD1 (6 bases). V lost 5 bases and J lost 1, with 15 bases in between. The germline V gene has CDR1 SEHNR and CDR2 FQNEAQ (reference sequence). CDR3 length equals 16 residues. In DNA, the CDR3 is TGTGCCAGCAGCCCCCTCGGGGGCGCAAGCAATCAGCCCCAGCATTTT. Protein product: CASSPLGGASNQPQHF.

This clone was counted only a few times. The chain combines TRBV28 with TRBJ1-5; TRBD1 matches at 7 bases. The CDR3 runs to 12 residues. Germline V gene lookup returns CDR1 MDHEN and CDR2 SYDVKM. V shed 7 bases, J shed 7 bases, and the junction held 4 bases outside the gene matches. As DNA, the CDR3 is TGTGCCAGCAAGGGGGCCGGGCAGCCCCAGCATTTT. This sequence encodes CASKGAGQPQHF.

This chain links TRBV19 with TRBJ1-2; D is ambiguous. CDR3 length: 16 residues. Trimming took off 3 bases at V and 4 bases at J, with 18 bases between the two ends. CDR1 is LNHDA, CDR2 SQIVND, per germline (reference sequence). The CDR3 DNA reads TGTGCCAGTAGTATTTCGGCTCAACCCTGGGGCTATGGCTACACCTTC. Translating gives CASSISAQPWGYGYTF.

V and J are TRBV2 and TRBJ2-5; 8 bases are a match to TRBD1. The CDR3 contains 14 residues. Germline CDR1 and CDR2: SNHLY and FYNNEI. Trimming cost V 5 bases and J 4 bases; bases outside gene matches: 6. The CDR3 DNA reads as TGTGCCAGCAGTAAGGACAGGGTGGGAGAGACCCAGTACTTC. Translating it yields CASSKDRVGETQYF.

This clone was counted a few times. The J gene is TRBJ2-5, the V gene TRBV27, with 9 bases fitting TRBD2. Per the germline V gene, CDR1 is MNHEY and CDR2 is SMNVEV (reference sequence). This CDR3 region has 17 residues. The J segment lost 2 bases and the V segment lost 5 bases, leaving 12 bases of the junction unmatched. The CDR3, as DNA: TGTGCCAGCAGTGGGAGGGTTAGGCGGGAGGGACAAGAGACCCAGTACTTC. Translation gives CASSGRVRREGQETQYF.

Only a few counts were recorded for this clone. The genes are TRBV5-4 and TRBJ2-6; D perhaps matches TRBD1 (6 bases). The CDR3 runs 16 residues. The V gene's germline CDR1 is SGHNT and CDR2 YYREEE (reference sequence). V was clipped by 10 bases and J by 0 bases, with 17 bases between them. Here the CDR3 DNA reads TGTGCCGCCTCAGGGGTAGGAGGCTCTGGGGCCAACGTCCTGACTTTC. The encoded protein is CAASGVGGSGANVLTF.